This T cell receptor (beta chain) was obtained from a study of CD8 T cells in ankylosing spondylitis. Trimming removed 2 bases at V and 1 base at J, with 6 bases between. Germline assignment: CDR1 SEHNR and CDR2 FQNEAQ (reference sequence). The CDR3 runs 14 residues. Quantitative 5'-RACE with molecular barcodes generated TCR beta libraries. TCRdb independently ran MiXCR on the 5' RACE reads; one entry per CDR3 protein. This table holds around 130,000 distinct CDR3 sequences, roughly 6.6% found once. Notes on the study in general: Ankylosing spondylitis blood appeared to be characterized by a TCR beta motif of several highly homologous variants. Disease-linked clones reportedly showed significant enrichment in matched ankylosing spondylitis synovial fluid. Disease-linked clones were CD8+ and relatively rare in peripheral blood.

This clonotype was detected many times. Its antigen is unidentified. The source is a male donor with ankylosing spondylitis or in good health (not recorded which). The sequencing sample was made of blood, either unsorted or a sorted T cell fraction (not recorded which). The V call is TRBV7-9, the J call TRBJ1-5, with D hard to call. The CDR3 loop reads CASSLLGSNQPQHF. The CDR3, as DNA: TGTGCCAGCAGCTTATTAGGCAGCAATCAGCCCCAGCATTTT.